This section outlines one T cell receptor (beta chain) sequence together with its context. Its recognized antigen is unknown. Base quality data are lacking; no much larger clone is found one base away. The CDR3 measures 14 amino acids from cysteine to phenylalanine. Of the read, only the CDR3 DNA is kept; its 42 bases are in frame from base 1. Trimming costs V 6 bases and J 10 bases, and their ends lie 20 bases apart. Systemically healthy Caucasian individuals from Russia, 39 in total and aged about 6 to 95 years, were included as donors. Roughly 10 milliliters of peripheral blood were collected from each donor into EDTA-treated Vacutainer tubes. PBMCs were isolated by Ficoll-Paque density-gradient centrifugation, with at least 6.5 million obtained per sample. Trizol reagent was used to extract total RNA from PBMCs, with at least 6 micrograms per sample. The percentages of naive CD45RAhigh/CD27high T cells were determined by flow cytometry on a PBMC aliquot from every donor.

The data were taken from a study of blood T cells in healthy people across ages (dated by TCRdb to the mid-2010s). With regard to the full study: In model experiments, roughly one uniquely barcoded TCR beta cDNA molecule per two T cells was captured by template switching. The study measured age-related changes in TCR beta repertoire diversity using deep sequencing normalized with unique cDNA molecular identifiers. Four age groups were formed from the donors: young (average about 17 years), middle-aged (approximately 42), aged (approximately 60) and long-lived (approximately 78). To avoid experimental bias, donors of different ages were distributed randomly across sequencing lanes. Two additional independent replicas of 1 million unique cDNA reads from the same blood draw were analyzed for two donors (one aged 18 to 29 and one aged 80 or older). The full study reports these points: Since profiling was done on bulk unsorted PBMCs, naive and antigen-experienced compartments could not be conclusively compared. Donor CMV infection status was unknown, potentially confounding age-related changes in expanded clonotypes. Total diversity estimates from one million sequenced T cells were considered lower bounds and underestimates. As age increased, observed TCR beta diversity per million T cells dropped in a roughly linear way, and a significant reduction was already evident by age 40. Observed TCR beta diversity correlated strongly with the percentage of naive T cells measured by flow cytometry. Compared with the aged group, more naive CD4+ T cells, fewer expanded clones and increased TCR diversity were shown by the long-lived group, suggesting age selection.

Receptor amplification or capture employed 5' RACE. The sequencing machine was an Illumina HiSeq 2500. The second PCR ran for roughly 6 to 11 cycles and used a J-beta primer mix along with a sample-barcoded 5' primer. Each TCR beta cDNA molecule received a unique molecular identifier from a template-switch 5' adaptor carrying 12 random nucleotides. At least 3 million CDR3-containing paired-end reads were obtained from each sample. The Mint cDNA synthesis kit, primed by a TRBC-specific oligonucleotide, was used to synthesize first-strand cDNA from all RNA. Following uracil-DNA glycosylase treatment, a first 18-cycle PCR with universal primers M1SS and BC2_uni_R was performed on all cDNA. On the authors' methods: For normalization, 1 million high-quality reads were randomly selected from each sample, with every read carrying a distinct molecular identifier. Reads sharing molecular identifiers were discarded rather than binned into consensus sequences. MiTCR, run with a Q25 quality threshold and the strictest error-elimination algorithm, handled CDR3 identification, clonotype clustering and error correction. A nonparametric unseen species model with Euler transformation was used to estimate lower-bound total TCR beta diversity. The public reads were run again by TCRdb, first through fastp at Q25 and then through MiXCR, and only productive beta chains were kept. Merged by CDR3 protein, the rows form single entries marked with the most common genes and DNA. The V and J calls shown here were made by TCRdb, not taken from the authors' results. The sample table records over 1,200,000 distinct CDR3 sequences; around 55% of these occur just once. The leading ten clones occupy roughly 6.3% of the sample.

The sample taken for sequencing was blood. The sequence is built from TRBV12-3 or TRBV12-4 and TRBJ2-3; TRBD2 might be the D gene, on 6 matching bases. The receptor was derived from a man younger than 30 in good health. The CDR3 region: CASRLGGDGDAQYF. The bases are TGTGCCAGCAGACTGGGGGGTGATGGCGATGCGCAGTATTTT.